The sequence of this T cell receptor (beta chain) was determined in a study of metastatic and nonmetastatic thyroid tumors. Study-wide points: When malignant thyroid tumors were compared with benign nodules, TCR beta diversity was reportedly significantly higher in the malignant tumors. This held in both blood and tumor samples.

CDR3 size: 13 residues. Trimming cost V 4 bases and J 9 bases, with 12 bases left between them. Looked up from germline, CDR1 is KGHDR and CDR2 is SFDVKD. Before thyroid surgery, none of the patients had received any treatment. Per the original data handling: For papillary thyroid cancer, a distant-metastasis classifier was constructed from CDR3 differences observed across clinicopathological groups. TCRdb re-clonotyped the PCR reads via MiXCR. TCRdb, not the authors, supplied the V and J calls. Of about 30,000 clones detected, 16% appear once; the ten largest clones hold roughly 4%. This clone was observed many times. Its antigen is as yet unknown.

This chain connects TRBV24-1 to TRBJ2-1; D is undetermined. This sequence was found in a female donor with papillary thyroid cancer or a benign thyroid nodule (not recorded which). Some clones in this sample may be carry-over from other donors' samples. Sequenced sample: blood. The CDR3 spells CATSEAARVEQFF. DNA for the CDR3: TGTGCCACCAGTGAAGCCGCTAGAGTTGAGCAGTTCTTC.